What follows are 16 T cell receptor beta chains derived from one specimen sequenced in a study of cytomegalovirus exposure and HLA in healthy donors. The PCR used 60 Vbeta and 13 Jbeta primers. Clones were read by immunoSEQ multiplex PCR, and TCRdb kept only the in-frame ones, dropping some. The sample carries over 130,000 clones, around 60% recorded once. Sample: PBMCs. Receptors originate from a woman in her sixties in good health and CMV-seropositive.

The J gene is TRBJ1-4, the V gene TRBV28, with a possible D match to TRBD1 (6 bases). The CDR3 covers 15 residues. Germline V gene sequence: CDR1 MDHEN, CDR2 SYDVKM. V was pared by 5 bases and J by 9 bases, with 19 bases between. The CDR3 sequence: CASSPGTMGMKKLFF. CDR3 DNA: TGTGCCAGCAGTCCGGGGACAATGGGAATGAAAAAACTGTTTTTT.

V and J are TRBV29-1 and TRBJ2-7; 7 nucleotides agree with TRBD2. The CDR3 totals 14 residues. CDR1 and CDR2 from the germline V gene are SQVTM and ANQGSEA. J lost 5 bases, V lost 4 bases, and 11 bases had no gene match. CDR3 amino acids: CSVVLGLGGHEQYF. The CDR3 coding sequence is TGCAGCGTTGTGCTAGGACTAGGTGGCCACGAGCAGTACTTC.

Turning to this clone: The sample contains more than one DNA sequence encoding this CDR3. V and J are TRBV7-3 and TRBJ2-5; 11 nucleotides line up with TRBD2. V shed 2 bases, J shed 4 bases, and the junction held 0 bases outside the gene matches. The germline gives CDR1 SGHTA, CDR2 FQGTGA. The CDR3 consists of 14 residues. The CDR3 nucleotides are TGTGCCAGCAGCTTAGGACTAGCGGGAGAGACCCAGTACTTC. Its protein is CASSLGLAGETQYF.

The CDR3 region has the DNA TGTGCCAGCAGCCAACGGGTGAACACTGAAGCTTTCTTT. It codes for CASSQRVNTEAFF. The chain carries TRBV4-2 and TRBJ1-1; D gene uncertain. Trimming took off 2 bases at V and 0 bases at J, with 4 bases between the two ends. Germline loops: CDR1 LGHNA, CDR2 YNFKEQ. The CDR3 is made up of 13 amino acids.

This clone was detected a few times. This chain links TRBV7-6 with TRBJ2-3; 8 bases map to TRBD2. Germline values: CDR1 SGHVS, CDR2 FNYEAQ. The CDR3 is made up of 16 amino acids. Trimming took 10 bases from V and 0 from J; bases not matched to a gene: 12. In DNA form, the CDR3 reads TGTGCCACTTCGCGGGAGGCCTACACTAGCACAGATACGCAGTATTTT. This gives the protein CATSREAYTSTDTQYF.

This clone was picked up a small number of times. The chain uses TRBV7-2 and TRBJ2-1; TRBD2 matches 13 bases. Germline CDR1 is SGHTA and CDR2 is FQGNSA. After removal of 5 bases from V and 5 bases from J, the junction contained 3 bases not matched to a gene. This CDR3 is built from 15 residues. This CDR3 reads CASSQGLAGNNEQFF. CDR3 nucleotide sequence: TGTGCCAGCAGCCAGGGACTAGCGGGAAACAATGAGCAGTTCTTC.

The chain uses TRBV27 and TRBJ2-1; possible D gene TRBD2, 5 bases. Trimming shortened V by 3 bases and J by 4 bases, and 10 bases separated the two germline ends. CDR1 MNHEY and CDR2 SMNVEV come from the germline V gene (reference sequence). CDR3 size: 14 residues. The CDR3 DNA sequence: TGTGCCAGCAGTTTTAGGACTTCTTACAATGAGCAGTTCTTC. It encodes CASSFRTSYNEQFF.

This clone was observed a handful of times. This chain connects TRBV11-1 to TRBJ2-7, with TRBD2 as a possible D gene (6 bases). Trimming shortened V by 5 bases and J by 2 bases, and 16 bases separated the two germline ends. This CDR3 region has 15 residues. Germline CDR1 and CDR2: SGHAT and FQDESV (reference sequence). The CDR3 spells CASSPGTFQAYEQYF. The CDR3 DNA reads TGTGCCAGCAGCCCTGGGACTTTCCAGGCCTACGAGCAGTACTTC.

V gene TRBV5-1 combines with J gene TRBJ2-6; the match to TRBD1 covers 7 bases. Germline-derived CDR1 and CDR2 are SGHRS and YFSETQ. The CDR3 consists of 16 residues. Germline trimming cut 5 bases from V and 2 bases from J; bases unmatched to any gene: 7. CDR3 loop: CASREGAVPGANVLTF. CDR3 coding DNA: TGCGCCAGCAGAGAGGGGGCGGTCCCTGGGGCCAACGTCCTGACTTTC.

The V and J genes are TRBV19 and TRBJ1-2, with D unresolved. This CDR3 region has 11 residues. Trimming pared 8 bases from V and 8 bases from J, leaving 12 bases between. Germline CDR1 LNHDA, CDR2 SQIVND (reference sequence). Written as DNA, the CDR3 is TGTGCCAGTTCAACGGTTCGGGGCTACACCTTC. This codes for CASSTVRGYTF.

CDR3 sequence (DNA): TGTGCCAGCAGCACCGGACAAGGGGGCTACACCTTC. This codes for CASSTGQGGYTF. This chain uses TRBV9 with TRBJ1-2; TRBD1 is a possible D gene (5 bases). CDR1 and CDR2 (germline): SGDLS, YYNGEE. Trimming took off 4 bases at V and 8 bases at J, with 12 bases between the two ends. The CDR3 is 12 amino acids.

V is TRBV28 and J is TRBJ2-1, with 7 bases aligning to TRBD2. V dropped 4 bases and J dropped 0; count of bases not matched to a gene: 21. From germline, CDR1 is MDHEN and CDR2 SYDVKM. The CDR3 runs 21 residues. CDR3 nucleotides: TGTGCCAGCAGTTATGGCCCTAAGACTAGCCATAAGGCCAGCTCCTACAATGAGCAGTTCTTC. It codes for CASSYGPKTSHKASSYNEQFF.

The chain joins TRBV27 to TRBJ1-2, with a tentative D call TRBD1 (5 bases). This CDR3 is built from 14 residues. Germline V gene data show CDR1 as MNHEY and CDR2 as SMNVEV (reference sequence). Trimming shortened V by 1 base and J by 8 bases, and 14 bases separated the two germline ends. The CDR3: CASSLYGARGGYTF. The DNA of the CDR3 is TGTGCCAGCAGTTTATACGGTGCCCGGGGGGGCTACACCTTC.

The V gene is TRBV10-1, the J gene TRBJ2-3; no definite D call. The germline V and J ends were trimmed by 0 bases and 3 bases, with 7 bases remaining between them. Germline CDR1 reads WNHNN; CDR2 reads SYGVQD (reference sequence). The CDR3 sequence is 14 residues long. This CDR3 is CASSESYLTDTQYF. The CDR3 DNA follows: TGCGCCAGCAGTGAGTCCTACCTTACAGATACGCAGTATTTT.

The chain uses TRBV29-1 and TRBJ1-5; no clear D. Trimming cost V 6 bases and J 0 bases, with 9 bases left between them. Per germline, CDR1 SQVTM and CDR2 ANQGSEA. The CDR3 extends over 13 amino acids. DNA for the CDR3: TGCAGCGTGGCAGAAAATAGCAATCAGCCCCAGCATTTT. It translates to CSVAENSNQPQHF.

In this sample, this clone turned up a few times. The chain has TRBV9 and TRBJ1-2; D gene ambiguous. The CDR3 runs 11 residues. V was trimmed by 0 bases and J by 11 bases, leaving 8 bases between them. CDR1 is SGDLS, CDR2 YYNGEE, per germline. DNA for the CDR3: TGTGCCAGCAGCGTAGGGCCATCGTACACCTTC. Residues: CASSVGPSYTF. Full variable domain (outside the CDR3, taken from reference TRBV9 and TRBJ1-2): DSGVTQTPKHLITATGQRVTLRCSPRSGDLSVYWYQQSLDQGLQFLIQYYNGEERAKGNILERFSAQQFPDLHSELNLSSLELGDSALYFCASSVGPSYTFGSGTRLTVV.